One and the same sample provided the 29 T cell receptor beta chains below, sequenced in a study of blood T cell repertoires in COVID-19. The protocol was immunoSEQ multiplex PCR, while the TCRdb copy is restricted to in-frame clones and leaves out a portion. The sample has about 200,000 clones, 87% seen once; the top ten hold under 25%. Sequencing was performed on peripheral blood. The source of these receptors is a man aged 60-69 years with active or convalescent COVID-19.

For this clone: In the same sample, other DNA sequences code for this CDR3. CDR3: CASSVGGSSTDTQYF. CDR3 DNA sequence: TGTGCCAGCAGCGTAGGCGGGTCTAGCACAGATACGCAGTATTTT. The genes are TRBV9 and TRBJ2-3, with D maybe TRBD2 (5 bases). With 0 bases removed from V and 0 bases from J, the gap between germline ends came to 8 bases. From germline, CDR1 is SGDLS and CDR2 YYNGEE. The CDR3 has 15 residues.

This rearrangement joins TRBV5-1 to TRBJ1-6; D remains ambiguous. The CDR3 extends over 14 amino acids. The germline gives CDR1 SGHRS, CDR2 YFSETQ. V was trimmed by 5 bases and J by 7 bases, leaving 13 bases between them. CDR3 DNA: TGCGCCAGCAGTAACGCGCAGGAAAATTCACCCCTCCACTTT. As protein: CASSNAQENSPLHF.

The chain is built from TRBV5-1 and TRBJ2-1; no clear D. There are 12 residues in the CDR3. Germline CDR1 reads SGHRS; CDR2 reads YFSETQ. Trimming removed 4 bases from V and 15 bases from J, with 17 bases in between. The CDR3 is CASSLPGPDVFF. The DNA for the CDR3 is TGCGCCAGCAGCCTCCCGGGTCCCGACGTGTTCTTC.

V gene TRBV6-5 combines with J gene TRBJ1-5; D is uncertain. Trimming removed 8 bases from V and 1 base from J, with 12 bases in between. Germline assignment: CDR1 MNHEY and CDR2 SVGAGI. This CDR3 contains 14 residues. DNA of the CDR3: TGTGCCAGCGAGAGGAGGAGAAGCAATCAGCCCCAGCATTTT. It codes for CASERRRSNQPQHF.

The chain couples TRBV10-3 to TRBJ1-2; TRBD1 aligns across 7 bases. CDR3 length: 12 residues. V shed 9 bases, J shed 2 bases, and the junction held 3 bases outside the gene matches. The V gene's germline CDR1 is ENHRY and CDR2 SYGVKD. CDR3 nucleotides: TGTGCCATAGGACAGGAAAACTATGGCTACACCTTC. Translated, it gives CAIGQENYGYTF.

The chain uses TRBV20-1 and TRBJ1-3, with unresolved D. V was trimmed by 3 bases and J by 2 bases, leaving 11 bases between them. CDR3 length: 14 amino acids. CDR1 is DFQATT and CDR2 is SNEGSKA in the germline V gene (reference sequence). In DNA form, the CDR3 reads TGCAGTGCTAGTGCGGAGGGAGCTGGAAACACCATATATTTT. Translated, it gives CSASAEGAGNTIYF.

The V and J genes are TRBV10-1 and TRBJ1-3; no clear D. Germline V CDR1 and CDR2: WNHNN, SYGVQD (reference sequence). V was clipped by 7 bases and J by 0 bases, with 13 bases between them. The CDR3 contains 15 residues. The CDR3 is CASIPGIISGNTIYF. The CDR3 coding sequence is TGCGCCAGCATCCCGGGTATTATCTCTGGAAACACCATATATTTT.

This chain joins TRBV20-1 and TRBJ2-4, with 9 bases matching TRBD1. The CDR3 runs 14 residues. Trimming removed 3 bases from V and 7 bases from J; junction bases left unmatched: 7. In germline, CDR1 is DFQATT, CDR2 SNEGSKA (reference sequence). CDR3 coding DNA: TGCAGTGCTAGTAGGACAGGGGTTCGCAACATTCAGTACTTC. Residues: CSASRTGVRNIQYF.

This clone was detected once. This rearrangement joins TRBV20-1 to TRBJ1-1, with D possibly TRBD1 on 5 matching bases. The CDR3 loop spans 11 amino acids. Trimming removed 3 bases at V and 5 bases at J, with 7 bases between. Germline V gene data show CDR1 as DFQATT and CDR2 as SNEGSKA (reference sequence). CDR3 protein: CSASRQTEAFF. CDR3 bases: TGCAGTGCTAGCCGACAGACTGAAGCTTTCTTT.

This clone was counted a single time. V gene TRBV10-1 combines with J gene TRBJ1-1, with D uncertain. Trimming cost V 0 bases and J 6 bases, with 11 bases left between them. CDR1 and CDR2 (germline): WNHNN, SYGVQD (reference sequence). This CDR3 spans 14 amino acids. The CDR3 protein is CASSESNEAAEAFF. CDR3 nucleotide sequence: TGCGCCAGCAGTGAGTCGAACGAGGCTGCTGAAGCTTTCTTT.

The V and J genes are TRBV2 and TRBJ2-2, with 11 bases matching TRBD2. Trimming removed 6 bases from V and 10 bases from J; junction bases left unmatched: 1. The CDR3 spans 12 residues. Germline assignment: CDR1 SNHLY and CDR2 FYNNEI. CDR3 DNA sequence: TGTGCCAGCAGGGGACTAGCGGAGGAGCTGTTTTTT. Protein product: CASRGLAEELFF.

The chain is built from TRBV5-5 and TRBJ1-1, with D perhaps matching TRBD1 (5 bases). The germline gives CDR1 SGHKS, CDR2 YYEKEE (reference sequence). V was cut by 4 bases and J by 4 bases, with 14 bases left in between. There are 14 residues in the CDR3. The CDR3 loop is CASSNFGGGTEAFF. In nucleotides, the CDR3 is TGTGCCAGCAGCAATTTCGGGGGAGGCACTGAAGCTTTCTTT.

This CDR3 reads CASSIGGGREQYF. The CDR3, as DNA: TGTGCCAGTAGTATAGGTGGCGGAAGGGAGCAGTACTTC. The rearrangement joins TRBV19 to TRBJ2-7, with D unresolved. Germline V gives CDR1 LNHDA, CDR2 SQIVND (reference sequence). The length of the CDR3 is 13 residues. The ends were cut back, 1 base at V and 7 bases at J, with 11 bases in the middle.

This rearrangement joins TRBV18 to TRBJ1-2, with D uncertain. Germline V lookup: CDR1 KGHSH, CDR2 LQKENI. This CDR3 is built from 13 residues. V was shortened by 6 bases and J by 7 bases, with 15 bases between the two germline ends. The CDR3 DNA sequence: TGTGCCAGCTCCCCCGATACTATTGCTGGCTACACCTTC. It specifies CASSPDTIAGYTF.

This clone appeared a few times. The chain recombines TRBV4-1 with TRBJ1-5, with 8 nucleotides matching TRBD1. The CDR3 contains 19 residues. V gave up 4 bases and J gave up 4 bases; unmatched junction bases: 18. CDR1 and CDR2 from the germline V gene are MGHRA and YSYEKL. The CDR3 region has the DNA TGCGCCAGCAGCCGATTTCCCAGCAGGGGACAGGATGATAATCAGCCCCAGCATTTT. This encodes CASSRFPSRGQDDNQPQHF.

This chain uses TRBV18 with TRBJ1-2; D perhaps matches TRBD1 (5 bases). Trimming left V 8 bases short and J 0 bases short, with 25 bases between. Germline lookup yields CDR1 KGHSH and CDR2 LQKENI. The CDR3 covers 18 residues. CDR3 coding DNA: TGTGCCAGCGAGCGGGGGGGGTCAACTCACGCCGCTAACTATGGCTACACCTTC. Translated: CASERGGSTHAANYGYTF. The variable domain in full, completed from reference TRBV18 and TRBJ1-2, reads NAGVMQNPRHLVRRRGQEARLRCSPMKGHSHVYWYRQLPEEGLKFMVYLQKENIIDESGMPKERFSAEFPKEGPSILRIQQVVRGDSAAYFCASERGGSTHAANYGYTFGSGTRLTVV.

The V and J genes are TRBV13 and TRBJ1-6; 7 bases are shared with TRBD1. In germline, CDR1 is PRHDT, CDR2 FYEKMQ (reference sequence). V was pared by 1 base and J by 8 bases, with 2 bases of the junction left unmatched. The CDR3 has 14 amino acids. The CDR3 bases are TGTGCCAGCAGCTTAGTAGGGGGCGATTCACCCCTCCACTTT. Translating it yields CASSLVGGDSPLHF.

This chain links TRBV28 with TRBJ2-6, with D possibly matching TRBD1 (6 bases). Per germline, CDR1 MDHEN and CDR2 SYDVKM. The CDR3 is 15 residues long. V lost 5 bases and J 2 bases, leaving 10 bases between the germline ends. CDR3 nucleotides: TGTGCCAGCAGTAACGACAGGACTGGGGCCAACGTCCTGACTTTC. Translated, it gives CASSNDRTGANVLTF.

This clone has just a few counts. The CDR3 DNA is TGTGCCAGCAGCGCGGGGGATCAGCCCCAGCATTTT. This codes for CASSAGDQPQHF. The chain joins TRBV9 to TRBJ1-5, with D possibly matching TRBD1 (5 bases). The CDR3 spans 12 residues. CDR1 is SGDLS and CDR2 is YYNGEE in the germline V gene. The V end was cut by 3 bases, the J end by 5 bases, with 6 bases between.

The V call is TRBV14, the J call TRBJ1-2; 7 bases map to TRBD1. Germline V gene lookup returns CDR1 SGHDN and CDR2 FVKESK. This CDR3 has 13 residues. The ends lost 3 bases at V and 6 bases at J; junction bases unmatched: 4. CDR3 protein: CASSHDRENGYTF. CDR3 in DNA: TGTGCCAGCAGCCACGACAGGGAAAATGGCTACACCTTC.

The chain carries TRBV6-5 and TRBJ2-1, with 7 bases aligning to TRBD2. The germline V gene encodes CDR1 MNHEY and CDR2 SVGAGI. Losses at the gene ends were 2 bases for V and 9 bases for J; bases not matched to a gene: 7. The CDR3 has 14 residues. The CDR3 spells CASSYPRAGVEQFF. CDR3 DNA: TGTGCCAGCAGTTACCCCCGGGCGGGGGTTGAGCAGTTCTTC.

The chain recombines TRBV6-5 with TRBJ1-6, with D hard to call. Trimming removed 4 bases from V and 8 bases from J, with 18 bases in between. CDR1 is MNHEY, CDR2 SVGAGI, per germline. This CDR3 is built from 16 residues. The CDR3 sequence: CASSLRGVPTYSPLHF. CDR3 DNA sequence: TGTGCCAGCAGTTTACGGGGTGTTCCCACCTATTCACCCCTCCACTTT.

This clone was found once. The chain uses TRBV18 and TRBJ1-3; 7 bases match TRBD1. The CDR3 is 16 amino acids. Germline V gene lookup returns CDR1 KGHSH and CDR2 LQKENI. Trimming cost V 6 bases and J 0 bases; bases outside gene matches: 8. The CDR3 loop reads CASSRGQTSSGNTIYF. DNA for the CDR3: TGTGCCAGCTCGCGGGGACAGACGAGCTCTGGAAACACCATATATTTT.

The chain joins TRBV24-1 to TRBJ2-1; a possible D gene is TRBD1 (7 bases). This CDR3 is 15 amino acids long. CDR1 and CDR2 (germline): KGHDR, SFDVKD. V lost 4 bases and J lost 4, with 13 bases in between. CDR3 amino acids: CATSEAGGMYNEQFF. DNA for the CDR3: TGTGCCACCAGTGAAGCAGGGGGGATGTACAATGAGCAGTTCTTC.

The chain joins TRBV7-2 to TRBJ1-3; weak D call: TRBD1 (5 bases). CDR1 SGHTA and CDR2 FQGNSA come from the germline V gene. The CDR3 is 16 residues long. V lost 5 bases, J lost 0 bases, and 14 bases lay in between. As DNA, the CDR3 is TGTGCCAGCAGCCCCAGACAGTTTGTCTCTGGAAACACCATATATTTT. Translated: CASSPRQFVSGNTIYF. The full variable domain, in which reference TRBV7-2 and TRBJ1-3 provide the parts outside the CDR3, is GAGVSQSPSNKVTEKGKDVELRCDPISGHTALYWYRQSLGQGLEFLIYFQGNSAPDKSGLPSDRFSAERTGGSVSTLTIQRTQQEDSAVYLCASSPRQFVSGNTIYFGEGSWLTVV.

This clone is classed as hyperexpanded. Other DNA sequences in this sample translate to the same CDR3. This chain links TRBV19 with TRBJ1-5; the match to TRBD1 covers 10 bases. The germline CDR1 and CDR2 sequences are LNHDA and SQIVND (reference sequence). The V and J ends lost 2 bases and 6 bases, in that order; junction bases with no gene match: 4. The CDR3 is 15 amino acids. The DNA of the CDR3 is TGTGCCAGTAGTATATCTGGGACAGGGGTTCAGCCCCAGCATTTT. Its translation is CASSISGTGVQPQHF.

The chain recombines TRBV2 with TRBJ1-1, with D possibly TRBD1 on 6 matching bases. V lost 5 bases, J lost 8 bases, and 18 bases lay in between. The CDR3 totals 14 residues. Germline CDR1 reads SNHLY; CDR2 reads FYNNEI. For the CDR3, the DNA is TGTGCCAGCAGTTGGGGGCTAAGGGAGTCAGAAGCTTTCTTT. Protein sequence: CASSWGLRESEAFF.

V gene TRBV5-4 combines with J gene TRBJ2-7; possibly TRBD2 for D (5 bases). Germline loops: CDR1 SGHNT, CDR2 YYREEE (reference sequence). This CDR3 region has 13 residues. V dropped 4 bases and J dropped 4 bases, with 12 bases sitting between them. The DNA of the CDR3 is TGTGCCAGCAGCCAGGAGAGGACTTACGAGCAGTACTTC. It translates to CASSQERTYEQYF.

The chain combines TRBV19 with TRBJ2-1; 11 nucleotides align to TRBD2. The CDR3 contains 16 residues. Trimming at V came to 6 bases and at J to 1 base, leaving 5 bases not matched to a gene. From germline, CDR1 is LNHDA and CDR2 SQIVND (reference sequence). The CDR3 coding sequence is TGTGCCAGTAGGGGGCTAGCGGGGGGATCCTACAATGAGCAGTTCTTC. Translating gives CASRGLAGGSYNEQFF.